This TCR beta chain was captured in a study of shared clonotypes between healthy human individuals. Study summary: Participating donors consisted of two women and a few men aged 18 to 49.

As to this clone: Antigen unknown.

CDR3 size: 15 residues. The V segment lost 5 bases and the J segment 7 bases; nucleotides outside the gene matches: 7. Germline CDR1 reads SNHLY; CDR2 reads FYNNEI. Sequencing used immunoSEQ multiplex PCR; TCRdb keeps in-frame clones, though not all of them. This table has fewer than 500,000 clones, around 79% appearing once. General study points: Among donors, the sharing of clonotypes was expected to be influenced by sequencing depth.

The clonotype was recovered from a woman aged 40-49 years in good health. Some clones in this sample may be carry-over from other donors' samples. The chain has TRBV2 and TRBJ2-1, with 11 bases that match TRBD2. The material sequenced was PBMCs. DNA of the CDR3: TGTGCCAGCAGTAAAACTAGCGGGAGATCGAATGAGCAGTTCTTC. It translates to CASSKTSGRSNEQFF.